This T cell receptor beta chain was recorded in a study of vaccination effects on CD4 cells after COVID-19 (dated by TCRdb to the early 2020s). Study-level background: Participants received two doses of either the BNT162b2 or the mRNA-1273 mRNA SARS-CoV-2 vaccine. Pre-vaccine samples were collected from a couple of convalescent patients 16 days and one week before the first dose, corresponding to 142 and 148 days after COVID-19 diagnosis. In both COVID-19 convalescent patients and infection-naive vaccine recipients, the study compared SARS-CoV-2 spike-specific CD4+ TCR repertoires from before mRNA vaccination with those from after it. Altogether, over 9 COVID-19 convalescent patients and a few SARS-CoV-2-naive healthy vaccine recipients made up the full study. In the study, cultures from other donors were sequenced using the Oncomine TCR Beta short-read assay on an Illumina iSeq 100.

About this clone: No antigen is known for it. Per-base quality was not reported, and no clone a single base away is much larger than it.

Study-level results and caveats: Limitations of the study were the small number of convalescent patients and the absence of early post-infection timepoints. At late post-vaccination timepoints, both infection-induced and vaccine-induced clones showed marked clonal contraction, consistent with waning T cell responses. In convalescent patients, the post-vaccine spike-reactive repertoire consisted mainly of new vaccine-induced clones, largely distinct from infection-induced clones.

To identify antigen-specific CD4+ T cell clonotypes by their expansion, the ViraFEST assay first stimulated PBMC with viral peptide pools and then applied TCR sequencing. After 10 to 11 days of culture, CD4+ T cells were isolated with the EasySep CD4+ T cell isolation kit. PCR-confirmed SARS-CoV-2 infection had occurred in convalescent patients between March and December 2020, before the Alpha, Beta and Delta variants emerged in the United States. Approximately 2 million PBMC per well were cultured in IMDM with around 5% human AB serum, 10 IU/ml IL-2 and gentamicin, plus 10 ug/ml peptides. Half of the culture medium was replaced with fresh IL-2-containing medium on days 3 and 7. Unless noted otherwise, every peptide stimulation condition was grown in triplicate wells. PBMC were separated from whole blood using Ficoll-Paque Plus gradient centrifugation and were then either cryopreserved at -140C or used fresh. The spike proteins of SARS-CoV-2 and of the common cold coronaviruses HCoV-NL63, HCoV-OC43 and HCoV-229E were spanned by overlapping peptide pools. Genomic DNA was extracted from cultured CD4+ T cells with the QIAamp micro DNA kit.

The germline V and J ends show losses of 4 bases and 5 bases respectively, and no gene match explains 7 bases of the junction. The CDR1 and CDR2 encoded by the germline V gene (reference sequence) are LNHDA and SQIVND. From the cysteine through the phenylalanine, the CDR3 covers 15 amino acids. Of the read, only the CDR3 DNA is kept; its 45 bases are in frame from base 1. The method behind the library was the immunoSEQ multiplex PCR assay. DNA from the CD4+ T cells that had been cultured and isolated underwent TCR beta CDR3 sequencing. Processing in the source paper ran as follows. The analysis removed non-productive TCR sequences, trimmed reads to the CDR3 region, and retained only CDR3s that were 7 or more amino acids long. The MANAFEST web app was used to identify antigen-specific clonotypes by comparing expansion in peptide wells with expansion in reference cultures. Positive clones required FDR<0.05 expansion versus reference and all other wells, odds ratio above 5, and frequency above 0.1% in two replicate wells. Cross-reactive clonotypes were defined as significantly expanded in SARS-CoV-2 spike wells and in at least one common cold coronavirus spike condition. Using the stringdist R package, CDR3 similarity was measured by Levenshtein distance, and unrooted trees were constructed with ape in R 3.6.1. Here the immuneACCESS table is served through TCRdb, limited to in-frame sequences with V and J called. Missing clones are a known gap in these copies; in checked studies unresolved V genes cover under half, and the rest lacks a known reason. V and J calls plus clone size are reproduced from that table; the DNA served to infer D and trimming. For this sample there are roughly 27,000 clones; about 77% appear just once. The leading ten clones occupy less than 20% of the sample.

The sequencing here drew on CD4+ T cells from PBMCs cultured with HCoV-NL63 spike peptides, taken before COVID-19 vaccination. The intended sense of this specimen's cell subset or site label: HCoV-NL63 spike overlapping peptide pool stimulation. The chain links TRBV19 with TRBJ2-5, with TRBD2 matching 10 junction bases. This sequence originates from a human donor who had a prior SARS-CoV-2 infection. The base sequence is TGTGCCAGTAGTAGTCTAGCGGGAGTTTTGGAGACCCAGTACTTC. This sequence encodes CASSSLAGVLETQYF.